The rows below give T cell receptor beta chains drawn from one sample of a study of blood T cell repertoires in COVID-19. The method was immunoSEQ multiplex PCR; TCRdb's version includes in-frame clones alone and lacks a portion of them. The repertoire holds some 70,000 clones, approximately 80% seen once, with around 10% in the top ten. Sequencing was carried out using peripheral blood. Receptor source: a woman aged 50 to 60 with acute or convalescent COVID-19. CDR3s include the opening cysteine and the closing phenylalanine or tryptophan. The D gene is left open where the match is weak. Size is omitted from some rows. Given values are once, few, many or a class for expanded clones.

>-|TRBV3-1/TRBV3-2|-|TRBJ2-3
CASSQHGQSTDTQYF
TGTGCCAGCAGCCAACACGGACAGTCCACAGATACGCAGTATTTT
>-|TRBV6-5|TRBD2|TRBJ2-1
CASTPGLAGNEQFF
TGTGCCAGCACCCCAGGTCTAGCGGGGAATGAGCAGTTCTTC
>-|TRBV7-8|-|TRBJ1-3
CASSSTATGGGIYF
TGTGCCAGCAGCTCGACAGCTACCGGCGGCGGCATATATTTT
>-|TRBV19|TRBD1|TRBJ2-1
CASRGQGSYNEQFF
TGTGCCAGTAGGGGACAGGGATCCTACAATGAGCAGTTCTTC
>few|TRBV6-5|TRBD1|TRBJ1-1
CASNRGREAFF
TGTGCCAGCAACAGGGGTAGAGAAGCTTTCTTT
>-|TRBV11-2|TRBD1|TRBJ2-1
CASSFSGQGYNEQFF
TGTGCCAGCAGCTTCTCGGGACAGGGATACAATGAGCAGTTCTTC
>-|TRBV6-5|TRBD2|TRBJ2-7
CASSLAGDSYEQYF
TGTGCCAGCAGCCTAGCGGGGGACTCCTACGAGCAGTACTTC
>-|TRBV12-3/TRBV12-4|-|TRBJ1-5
CASSERETQHF
TGTGCCAGCAGTGAAAGGGAGACCCAGCATTTT
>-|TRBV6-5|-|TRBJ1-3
CASSYGTMGNTIYF
TGTGCCAGCAGTTACGGGACTATGGGAAACACCATATATTTT
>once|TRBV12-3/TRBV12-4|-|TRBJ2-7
CASSLANEQYF
TGTGCCAGCAGTTTAGCCAACGAGCAGTACTTC
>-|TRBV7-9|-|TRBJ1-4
CASSVGDKWAEKLFF
TGTGCCAGCAGCGTTGGGGACAAATGGGCTGAAAAACTGTTTTTT
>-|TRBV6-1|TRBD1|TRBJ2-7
CASSEEGTGDEQYF
TGTGCCAGCAGTGAAGAGGGGACAGGGGACGAGCAGTACTTC
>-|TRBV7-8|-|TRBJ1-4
CASSLTSSNEKLFF
TGTGCCAGCAGCTTAACGAGTTCTAATGAAAAACTGTTTTTT
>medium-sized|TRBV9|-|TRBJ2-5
CASSVGILETQYF
TGTGCCAGCAGCGTAGGTATCCTGGAGACCCAGTACTTC
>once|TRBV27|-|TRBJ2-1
CASSITSYNEQFF
TGTGCCAGCAGTATAACTAGCTACAATGAGCAGTTCTTC
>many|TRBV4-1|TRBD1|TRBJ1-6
CASSQAGGFSPLHF
TGCGCCAGCAGCCAGGCAGGGGGATTTTCACCCCTCCACTTT
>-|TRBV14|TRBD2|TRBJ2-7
CASSRSGRAPYEQYF
TGTGCCAGCAGCCGTAGCGGGAGGGCCCCCTACGAGCAGTACTTC
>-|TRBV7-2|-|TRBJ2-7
CASSPEWHLSYEQYF
TGTGCCAGCAGCCCCGAATGGCATCTCTCCTACGAGCAGTACTTC
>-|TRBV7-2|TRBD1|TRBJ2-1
CASSVNSGGAYNEQFF
TGTGCCAGCAGCGTTAATTCAGGGGGCGCCTACAATGAGCAGTTCTTC
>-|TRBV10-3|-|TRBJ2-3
CAIRAGIVADTQYF
TGTGCCATCAGGGCGGGTATAGTTGCAGATACGCAGTATTTT
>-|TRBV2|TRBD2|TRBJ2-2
CASGGGLAVNTGELFF
TGTGCCAGCGGAGGGGGACTAGCGGTGAACACCGGGGAGCTGTTTTTT
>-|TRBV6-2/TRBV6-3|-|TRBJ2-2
CASSSQTNTGELFF
TGTGCCAGCAGTTCTCAGACGAACACCGGGGAGCTGTTTTTT
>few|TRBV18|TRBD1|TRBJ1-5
CASSPETGGDQPQHF
TGTGCCAGCTCACCAGAGACAGGGGGCGATCAGCCCCAGCATTTT
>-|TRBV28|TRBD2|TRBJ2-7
CASTSRTSGTYEQYF
TGTGCCAGCACCTCACGGACTAGCGGGACGTACGAGCAGTACTTC
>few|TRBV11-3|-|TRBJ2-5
CASSPQTSRVGVETQYF
TGTGCCAGCAGCCCACAAACATCTCGGGTCGGGGTAGAGACCCAGTACTTC
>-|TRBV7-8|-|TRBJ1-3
CASSPREAGNTIYF
TGTGCCAGCAGCCCACGTGAGGCTGGAAACACCATATATTTT
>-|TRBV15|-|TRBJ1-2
CATSRDRGAGYGYTF
TGTGCCACCAGCAGAGATCGGGGGGCGGGCTATGGCTACACCTTC
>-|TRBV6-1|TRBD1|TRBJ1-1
CASSENRGTEAFF
TGTGCCAGCAGTGAGAACAGGGGGACGGAAGCTTTCTTT
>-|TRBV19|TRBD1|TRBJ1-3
CASRPPDRGLGNTIYF
TGTGCCAGTAGGCCTCCCGACAGGGGCCTCGGAAACACCATATATTTT
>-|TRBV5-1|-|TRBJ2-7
CASRRDSEYEQYF
TGCGCCAGCAGGCGAGACAGCGAATACGAGCAGTACTTC
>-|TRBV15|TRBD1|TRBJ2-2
CATSPSPGGTGELFF
TGTGCCACCAGCCCCTCCCCAGGGGGCACCGGGGAGCTGTTTTTT
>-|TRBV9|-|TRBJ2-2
CASSVGRGGELFF
TGTGCCAGCAGCGTAGGGAGGGGAGGGGAGCTGTTTTTT
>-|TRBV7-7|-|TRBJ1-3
CASSPGDGNTIYF
TGTGCCAGCAGCCCAGGGGACGGGAACACCATATATTTT
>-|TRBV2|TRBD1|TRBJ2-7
CASSLDRGIYEQYF
TGTGCCAGCAGTTTAGACAGGGGGATTTACGAGCAGTACTTC
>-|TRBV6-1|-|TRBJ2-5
CASRPTGNQETQYF
TGTGCCAGCAGACCTACAGGGAACCAAGAGACCCAGTACTTC
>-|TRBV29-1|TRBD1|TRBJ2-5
CSVEDGDSLGETQYF
TGCAGCGTTGAAGATGGGGACAGCCTAGGAGAGACCCAGTACTTC
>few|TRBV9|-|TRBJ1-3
CASSVGGLGNTIYF
TGTGCCAGCAGCGTCGGGGGGCTTGGAAACACCATATATTTT
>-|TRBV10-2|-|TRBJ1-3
CASSESWEVLPAIYF
TGCGCCAGCAGTGAGTCATGGGAGGTCCTCCCCGCCATATATTTT
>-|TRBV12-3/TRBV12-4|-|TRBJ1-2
CASSLTGTTGYTF
TGTGCCAGCAGCCTAACCGGGACAACGGGCTACACCTTC
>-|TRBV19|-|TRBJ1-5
CASSIEHSSNQPQHF
TGTGCCAGTAGTATAGAGCACTCCAGCAATCAGCCCCAGCATTTT
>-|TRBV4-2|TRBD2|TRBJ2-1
CASSQPGLGGDSGRPDNEQFF
TGTGCCAGCAGCCAACCGGGCCTAGGGGGTGATAGCGGGAGGCCGGACAATGAGCAGTTCTTC
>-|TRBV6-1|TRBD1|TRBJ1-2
CASSERPGQGFGYTF
TGTGCCAGCAGTGAGCGCCCGGGACAGGGGTTTGGCTACACCTTC
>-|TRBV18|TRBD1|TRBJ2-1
CASSPGTGPYNEQFF
TGTGCCAGCTCACCCGGGACAGGACCCTACAATGAGCAGTTCTTC